This is a list of T cell receptor beta chains from one sample in a study of cytomegalovirus exposure and HLA in healthy donors. Sequenced by immunoSEQ multiplex PCR; TCRdb stores in-frame clones only, minus some. This table has around 64,000 clones, roughly 77% appearing once. Sequences were obtained from PBMCs. The source of these receptors is a young man in good health and CMV-seropositive. The CDR3 runs from the conserved cysteine through the conserved F or W. D genes are given only for firm matches. Expanded clones get a size class; other rows say once, few or many, or leave the size out.

d_gene,j_gene,abundance,v_gene,CDR3aa,CDR3nt
TRBD2,TRBJ2-5,.,TRBV7-2,CASSLASGGATETQYF,TGTGCCAGCAGCTTAGCTAGCGGGGGGGCTACAGAGACCCAGTACTTC
TRBD1,TRBJ1-6,.,TRBV27,CASSLWDRGSYNSPLHF,TGTGCCAGCAGTTTGTGGGACAGGGGGTCCTATAATTCACCCCTCCACTTT
TRBD2,TRBJ2-5,.,TRBV4-1,CASSQELAAETQYF,TGCGCCAGCAGCCAAGAACTAGCGGCGGAGACCCAGTACTTC
TRBD1,TRBJ2-7,.,TRBV7-9,CASSPGQGWNEQYF,TGTGCCAGCAGCCCCGGACAGGGTTGGAACGAGCAGTACTTC
.,TRBJ1-1,.,TRBV11-2,CASSLYNRLSPEAFF,TGTGCCAGCAGCTTATACAACAGGTTGAGCCCTGAAGCTTTCTTT
TRBD1,TRBJ2-1,.,TRBV7-9,CASSLRDRGPQQFF,TGTGCCAGCAGCTTACGAGACAGGGGACCCCAGCAGTTCTTC
.,TRBJ1-1,.,TRBV5-6,CASSFIDLNTEAFF,TGTGCCAGCAGCTTCATCGACTTGAACACTGAAGCTTTCTTT
TRBD1,TRBJ1-1,few,TRBV28,CASSARQGNRVTEAFF,TGTGCCAGCAGCGCGAGACAGGGGAATAGAGTCACTGAAGCTTTCTTT
.,TRBJ2-3,.,TRBV4-3,CASSQDAGLMQYF,TGCGCCAGCAGCCAAGATGCAGGATTAATGCAGTATTTT
.,TRBJ2-5,.,TRBV5-1,CASSLRSTSGAQYF,TGCGCCAGCAGCTTGCGATCGACCTCCGGGGCCCAGTACTTC
.,TRBJ2-3,.,TRBV2,CASSEGGGPTDTQYF,TGTGCCAGCAGTGAAGGGGGGGGGCCTACAGATACGCAGTATTTT
.,TRBJ1-5,few,TRBV5-1,CASSETGLENQPQHF,TGCGCCAGCAGCGAGACAGGTCTGGAAAATCAGCCCCAGCATTTT
TRBD2,TRBJ2-1,.,TRBV11-2,CASSLNPLAGGPYNEQFF,TGTGCCAGCAGCTTAAACCCCCTAGCGGGGGGACCCTACAATGAGCAGTTCTTC
.,TRBJ2-5,.,TRBV28,CASSSTPGAQYF,TGTGCCAGCAGTTCGACCCCAGGGGCCCAGTACTTC
.,TRBJ1-2,.,TRBV7-2,CASSFRVGYGYTF,TGTGCCAGCAGCTTCAGGGTCGGCTATGGCTACACCTTC
.,TRBJ2-2,.,TRBV7-2,CASSLFPRPANTGELFF,TGTGCCAGCAGCTTATTCCCGCGGCCGGCGAACACCGGGGAGCTGTTTTTT
TRBD1,TRBJ1-2,few,TRBV6-5,CASRSAGTGGGYTF,TGTGCCAGCAGATCCGCAGGGACAGGGGGAGGCTACACCTTC
.,TRBJ2-3,.,TRBV19,CASSTMTARGRMNTQYF,TGTGCCAGTAGTACAATGACAGCCAGAGGCCGTATGAATACGCAGTATTTT
.,TRBJ1-6,.,TRBV25-1,CASSAGVYNSPLHF,TGTGCCAGCAGTGCAGGGGTATATAATTCACCCCTCCACTTT
TRBD2,TRBJ2-3,many,TRBV4-3,CASSQASGGADTQYF,TGCGCCAGCAGCCAAGCTAGCGGGGGGGCAGATACGCAGTATTTT
.,TRBJ1-2,.,TRBV5-1,CASSLRGNRPNYGYTF,TGCGCCAGCAGCTTGCGGGGAAACCGACCTAACTATGGCTACACCTTC
TRBD1,TRBJ2-1,few,TRBV6-4,CASSAGTGSYNEQFF,TGTGCCAGCAGTGCTGGGACAGGGTCGTACAATGAGCAGTTCTTC
.,TRBJ1-3,.,TRBV30,CAWSRGSSGNTIYF,TGTGCCTGGAGTAGGGGCTCCTCTGGAAACACCATATATTTT
.,TRBJ1-2,.,TRBV5-1,CASSPGQFNGYTF,TGCGCCAGCAGTCCTGGACAGTTCAATGGCTACACCTTC
.,TRBJ1-1,.,TRBV11-2,CASSLARGDRTEAFF,TGTGCCAGCAGCTTGGCCCGGGGAGATCGGACTGAAGCTTTCTTT
TRBD1,TRBJ1-6,.,TRBV6-5,CASTGQGSPLHF,TGTGCCAGCACGGGACAGGGCTCACCCCTCCACTTT
TRBD2,TRBJ2-7,.,TRBV10-2,CASSRRGGGYYEQYF,TGCGCCAGCAGCCGCCGGGGGGGTGGCTACTACGAGCAGTACTTC
.,TRBJ2-5,.,TRBV5-4,CASSWEGVGQETQYF,TGTGCCAGCAGCTGGGAAGGGGTAGGCCAAGAGACCCAGTACTTC
.,TRBJ1-2,.,TRBV4-2,CASSQDTGDSTPFYTF,TGTGCCAGCAGCCAAGATACAGGCGATTCTACTCCGTTCTACACCTTC
.,TRBJ1-5,.,TRBV30,CAWNWRGQPQHF,TGTGCCTGGAATTGGCGCGGGCAGCCCCAGCATTTT
TRBD2,TRBJ2-2,.,TRBV5-4,CASSSTSGTGELFF,TGTGCCAGCAGCTCGACTAGCGGAACCGGGGAGCTGTTTTTT
.,TRBJ2-7,.,TRBV2,CASETPGRGSYEQYF,TGTGCCAGCGAGACGCCCGGAAGGGGCTCCTACGAGCAGTACTTC
TRBD1,TRBJ2-7,.,TRBV5-1,CASSFQGQIYEQYF,TGCGCCAGCAGCTTCCAGGGACAGATATACGAGCAGTACTTC
.,TRBJ1-1,.,TRBV7-9,CASSTPLGAHTEAFF,TGTGCCAGCAGCACCCCGTTGGGGGCCCACACTGAAGCTTTCTTT
.,TRBJ2-3,.,TRBV2,CASSEASADTQYF,TGTGCCAGCAGTGAAGCCTCGGCAGATACGCAGTATTTT
.,TRBJ2-3,.,TRBV20-1,CSAHTDTQYF,TGCAGTGCACACACAGATACGCAGTATTTT
.,TRBJ1-1,few,TRBV5-4,CASSLSTRTEAFF,TGTGCCAGCTCCCTGAGCACTCGCACCGAAGCTTTCTTT
TRBD1,TRBJ2-7,once,TRBV13,CASSLDRGKSYEQYF,TGTGCCAGCAGCTTAGACAGGGGGAAATCCTACGAGCAGTACTTC
TRBD1,TRBJ2-7,.,TRBV27,CASSLYQGAKEQYF,TGTGCCAGCAGTCTATACCAGGGGGCGAAGGAGCAGTACTTC
.,TRBJ2-7,.,TRBV18,CASSPLGQPQTYEQYF,TGTGCCAGCTCACCACTTGGACAGCCCCAAACCTACGAGCAGTACTTC
.,TRBJ2-7,.,TRBV4-3,CASSQGGFYEQYF,TGCGCCAGCAGCCAAGGGGGCTTCTACGAGCAGTACTTC
TRBD1,TRBJ2-7,.,TRBV7-9,CASSINRGTYEQYF,TGTGCCAGCAGCATTAACAGGGGGACCTACGAGCAGTACTTC
.,TRBJ1-2,.,TRBV2,CASTPGPNYGYTF,TGTGCCAGCACTCCAGGGCCTAACTATGGCTACACCTTC
.,TRBJ1-2,.,TRBV7-9,CASSLTSYGYTF,TGTGCCAGCAGCTTAACCAGCTATGGCTACACCTTC
.,TRBJ2-3,.,TRBV5-6,CASSFVATVDTQYF,TGTGCCAGCAGCTTTGTAGCTACTGTAGATACGCAGTATTTT
.,TRBJ2-5,.,TRBV10-3,CAITGQLQETQYF,TGTGCCATCACCGGACAGCTCCAAGAGACCCAGTACTTC
TRBD1,TRBJ2-3,.,TRBV29-1,CSVEGLQGVTDTQYF,TGCAGCGTTGAAGGGCTACAGGGGGTTACAGATACGCAGTATTTT
.,TRBJ1-1,.,TRBV5-1,CASSPAPQGINTEAFF,TGCGCCAGCAGCCCGGCCCCTCAGGGGATTAACACTGAAGCTTTCTTT
.,TRBJ1-1,.,TRBV28,CASSIVMNTEAFF,TGTGCCAGCAGTATTGTTATGAACACTGAAGCTTTCTTT